The 14 T cell receptor beta chains in this list originate from one sample, sequenced in a study of blood T cell repertoires in COVID-19. TCRdb keeps only in-frame clones here, not all; method: immunoSEQ multiplex PCR. Here the sample spans about 70,000 clones, roughly 80% being singletons. Material: peripheral blood. Source of these receptors: a man aged 30 to 39 with COVID-19, enrolled during active disease.

The chain employs TRBV20-1 and TRBJ2-7; no definite D call. The CDR3 spans 11 residues. CDR1 and CDR2 from the germline V gene are DFQATT and SNEGSKA (reference sequence). The germline V and J ends were trimmed by 7 bases and 3 bases, with 10 bases remaining between them. The CDR3 nucleotides are TGCAGTGTGGGTAGCAGCTACGAGCAGTACTTC. Its protein is CSVGSSYEQYF.

This chain links TRBV7-2 with TRBJ2-1; 11 nucleotides align to TRBD2. Unmatched junction bases numbered 5, after V lost 2 bases and J lost 8 bases. CDR1 and CDR2 (germline): SGHTA, FQGNSA. The CDR3 contains 15 residues. DNA for the CDR3: TGTGCCAGCAGCTTATCCACTAGCGGGAGCCATGAGCAGTTCTTC. Residues: CASSLSTSGSHEQFF.

The chain combines TRBV9 with TRBJ2-1; TRBD2 matches at 8 bases. V shed 2 bases, J shed 10 bases, and the junction held 14 bases outside the gene matches. The CDR3 runs 16 residues. Germline values: CDR1 SGDLS, CDR2 YYNGEE. In DNA, the CDR3 is TGTGCCAGCAGCGTGATGACTAGCGCCGACCTTGTGGAGCAGTTCTTC. Its translation: CASSVMTSADLVEQFF.

This chain connects TRBV5-3 to TRBJ2-1, with D possibly TRBD2 on 6 matching bases. TRBV5-3 counts as an open reading frame of uncertain function. Trimming shortened V by 2 bases and J by 6 bases, and 24 bases separated the two germline ends. The CDR3 spans 18 residues. The CDR3 loop reads CARSFILKGGVPINEQFF. DNA for the CDR3: TGTGCCAGAAGCTTCATCCTTAAAGGAGGGGTCCCCATCAATGAGCAGTTCTTC.

The CDR3 DNA reads TGTGCCAGCAGCCAAGAAAGGAGGAGTCCGTACCCCAGAACCAACACCGGGGAGCTGTTTTTT. Translating gives CASSQERRSPYPRTNTGELFF. The chain has TRBV3-1 (or the pseudogene TRBV3-2) and TRBJ2-2; perhaps TRBD2 as D (5 bases). CDR1 is LGHDT, CDR2 YNNKEL, per germline (reference sequence). V was clipped by 0 bases and J by 2 bases, with 25 bases between them. The CDR3 covers 21 residues.

This clone was counted once. The chain recombines TRBV5-1 with TRBJ1-2; 8 nucleotides agree with TRBD1. V trimming: 4 bases; J trimming: 0 bases; junction bases outside the gene matches: 8. Germline CDR1 and CDR2: SGHRS and YFSETQ. The CDR3 covers 16 residues. The CDR3, as DNA: TGCGCCAGCAGCCTTGGACAGGGAGGGGCTAACTATGGCTACACCTTC. Translation gives CASSLGQGGANYGYTF.

CDR3 in DNA: TGTGCCAGCAGCTTCCCCCAGGCTCGGGGCTACACCTTC. This encodes CASSFPQARGYTF. The V call is TRBV11-3, the J call TRBJ1-2; D ambiguous. The CDR3 consists of 13 residues. V lost 3 bases to trimming and J lost 8 bases, with 13 bases between them. Germline CDR1 reads SGHNT; CDR2 reads YENEEA.

The V gene is TRBV19, the J gene TRBJ2-4; 7 bases align to TRBD1. Germline CDR1 is LNHDA and CDR2 is SQIVND (reference sequence). Trimming at V came to 5 bases and at J to 7 bases, leaving 11 bases not matched to a gene. This CDR3 region has 15 residues. CDR3 sequence: CASSPHRGLGNIQYF. CDR3 DNA sequence: TGTGCCAGTAGTCCTCACAGGGGTCTCGGGAACATTCAGTACTTC.

The rearrangement links TRBV3-1 (or the pseudogene TRBV3-2) to TRBJ1-5; D is possibly TRBD1 (6 bases). Germline V gene sequence: CDR1 LGHDT, CDR2 YNNKEL (reference sequence). The CDR3 loop spans 13 amino acids. Trimming shortened V by 3 bases and J by 7 bases, and 10 bases separated the two germline ends. CDR3 amino acids: CASSQGQGQPQHF. As DNA, the CDR3 is TGTGCCAGCAGCCAGGGGCAGGGGCAGCCCCAGCATTTT.

This clone was detected once. V is TRBV5-6 and J is TRBJ1-1; no reliable D call. The length of the CDR3 is 13 residues. With 3 bases removed from V and 0 bases from J, the gap between germline ends came to 6 bases. CDR1 is SGHDT and CDR2 is YYEEEE in the germline V gene. CDR3 sequence reads: CASSSSLNTEAFF. CDR3 nucleotide sequence: TGTGCCAGCAGCTCGTCCTTGAACACTGAAGCTTTCTTT.

V gene TRBV6-5 combines with J gene TRBJ2-3, with D maybe TRBD1 (5 bases). Trimming cost V 2 bases and J 6 bases, with 9 bases left between them. The CDR3 consists of 13 residues. Germline loops: CDR1 MNHEY, CDR2 SVGAGI. CDR3 amino acids: CASSYAGMDTQYF. CDR3 sequence (DNA): TGTGCCAGCAGTTACGCAGGGATGGATACGCAGTATTTT.

This clone is medium-sized by share. The chain has TRBV4-3 and TRBJ2-6, with D possibly TRBD2 on 5 matching bases. Trimming took 0 bases from V and 0 from J, leaving 6 bases between them. The CDR3 has 16 amino acids. CDR1 and CDR2 (germline): LGHNA, YSLEER. The CDR3 reads CASSQDAGSGANVLTF. The CDR3 DNA is TGCGCCAGCAGCCAAGATGCGGGCTCTGGGGCCAACGTCCTGACTTTC.

The V call is TRBV29-1, the J call TRBJ2-1; tentatively, D is TRBD2 (6 bases). This CDR3 is 15 amino acids long. The ends were cut back, 5 bases at V and 7 bases at J, with 21 bases in the middle. Germline values: CDR1 SQVTM, CDR2 ANQGSEA. The CDR3 sequence is CSVTGLGGGKNEQFF. DNA for the CDR3: TGCAGCGTTACCGGTCTTGGGGGAGGAAAGAATGAGCAGTTCTTC.

The chain uses TRBV11-2 and TRBJ1-3; a weak D match, TRBD1 (5 bases). This CDR3 region has 14 residues. Between the trimmed V and J ends, which lost 3 bases and 4 bases, there was a span of 10 bases. Germline V CDR1 and CDR2: SGHAT, FQNNGV. As DNA, the CDR3 is TGTGCCAGCAGCTTCTGGGGGGAAGGAAACACCATATATTTT. It codes for CASSFWGEGNTIYF. The whole variable domain, remainder taken from reference TRBV11-2 and TRBJ1-3, is EAGVAQSPRYKIIEKRQSVAFWCNPISGHATLYWYQQILGQGPKLLIQFQNNGVVDDSQLPKDRFSAERLKGVDSTLKIQPAKLEDSAVYLCASSFWGEGNTIYFGEGSWLTVV.